This T cell receptor beta chain originates from a study of blood T cell repertoires in COVID-19. In Seattle, patients joined the study during active infection and were tracked longitudinally. The V end lost 7 bases, the J end lost 4 bases, and 11 bases lay between the germline ends. Germline V lookup: CDR1 MNHEY, CDR2 SMNVEV (reference sequence). CDR3 length: 13 residues. Data came from immunoSEQ multiplex PCR; TCRdb stores just in-frame clones and leaves some out. Among roughly 220,000 clones listed, around 83% were seen once. V usage is TRBV27 and J usage is TRBJ2-1; TRBD2 is a possible D gene (5 bases). The source is a woman aged 80 or over with COVID-19, enrolled during active disease. Sequenced input: peripheral blood. This CDR3 reads CASTKDSYNEQFF. The CDR3 DNA follows: TGTGCCAGCACGAAGGACTCGTACAATGAGCAGTTCTTC.